This TCR beta chain was recorded in a study of blood T cell repertoires in COVID-19. Study at large: The samples span acute and convalescent COVID-19 from the United States, Italy and Spain. PBMCs, B-cell-depleted T cells, or T cells provided the cDNA or gDNA that made up the material.

Germline V CDR1 and CDR2: SGHRS, YFSETQ. Trimming pared 2 bases from V and 1 base from J, leaving 12 bases between. The CDR3 loop spans 15 amino acids. Authors' processing steps: Amplification of reference gene primers provided the estimated nucleated cell counts. TCRdb's table, derived via immunoSEQ multiplex PCR, lists solely in-frame clones and lacks some. That table supplies the V and J calls and clone size; D and trimming were determined from the DNA. The sample yields around 230,000 clones, 75% to 90% seen once. The material sequenced was peripheral blood. The chain has TRBV5-1 and TRBJ2-5, with TRBD2 as a possible D gene (5 bases). The clonotype was recovered from a man aged 60 to 69 who had recovered from COVID-19. The CDR3 sequence is CASSFGKGFQETQYF. In nucleotides, the CDR3 is TGCGCCAGCAGCTTCGGGAAGGGTTTCCAAGAGACCCAGTACTTC.